The clone carrying this TCR beta chain occurred once. The data stem from a study of blood T cell repertoires in COVID-19. The assay was immunoSEQ multiplex PCR, and TCRdb's table has in-frame clones only and misses some. The sample contains 98,000 or so clones, around 90% of which appear only once. V was trimmed by 1 base and J by 6 bases, leaving 11 bases between them. Germline loops: CDR1 SGHDT, CDR2 YYEEEE. This CDR3 is built from 13 residues. This chain uses TRBV5-6 with TRBJ2-7; the D gene is possibly TRBD2 (5 bases). This TCR was recovered from a human donor in a cohort sampled during active COVID-19. The sample comprised peripheral blood. CDR3 residues: CASSLFGVVEQYF. The CDR3, as DNA: TGTGCCAGCAGCTTGTTCGGGGTGGTCGAGCAGTACTTC.